This T cell receptor (beta chain) was identified in a study of cytomegalovirus exposure and HLA in healthy donors. Study findings and constraints: The authors considered a cluster of highly shared sequence variants likely to be a sequencing artifact. The CMV antigen specificity of a few CMV-associated chains was confirmed through in vitro analysis. The availability of immune exposure information extended only to CMV serostatus. In a later analysis, parvovirus B19, influenza, CMV and Epstein-Barr virus appeared linked to several top co-occurrence clusters.

Primers included in the PCR were 60 Vbeta and 13 Jbeta primers. Method: immunoSEQ multiplex PCR; TCRdb's copy keeps in-frame clones and lacks some. The sample includes about 170,000 clones, around 86% of them seen just once. This clone has just a few counts. Its antigen is not known. The CDR3 length is 17 residues. Germline CDR1 and CDR2: LGHNA and YNFKEQ. The ends lost 4 bases at V and 7 bases at J; junction bases unmatched: 11. This clonotype was sampled from a male donor in good health and CMV-seronegative. This rearrangement joins TRBV4-2 to TRBJ1-4; 11 positions match TRBD1. Sequenced material: PBMCs. The CDR3 sequence: CASSRGGLGTGGEKLFF. The CDR3 nucleotides read TGTGCCAGCAGCCGGGGCGGCCTCGGGACAGGGGGTGAAAAACTGTTTTTT.